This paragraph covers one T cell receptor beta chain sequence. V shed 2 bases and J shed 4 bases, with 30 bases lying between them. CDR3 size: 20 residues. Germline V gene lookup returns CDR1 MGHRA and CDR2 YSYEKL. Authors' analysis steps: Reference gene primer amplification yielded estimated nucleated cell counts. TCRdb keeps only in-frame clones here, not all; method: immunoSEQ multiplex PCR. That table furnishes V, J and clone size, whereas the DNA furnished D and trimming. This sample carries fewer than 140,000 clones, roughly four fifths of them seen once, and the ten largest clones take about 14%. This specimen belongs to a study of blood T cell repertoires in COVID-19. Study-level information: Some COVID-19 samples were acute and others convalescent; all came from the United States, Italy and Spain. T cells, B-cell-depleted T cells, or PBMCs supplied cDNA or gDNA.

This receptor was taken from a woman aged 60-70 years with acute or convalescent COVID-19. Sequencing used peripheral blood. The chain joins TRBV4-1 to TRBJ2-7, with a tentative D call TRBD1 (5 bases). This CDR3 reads CASSQQQALQPNRVRYEQYF. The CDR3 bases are TGCGCCAGCAGCCAACAACAGGCCCTACAGCCGAACCGGGTCCGTTACGAGCAGTACTTC.